This TCR beta chain was profiled in a study of blood T cell repertoires in COVID-19. Study overall: Specimens from acute and convalescent COVID-19 originated in the United States, Italy and Spain. T cells, B-cell-depleted T cells, or PBMCs supplied cDNA or gDNA.

In the authors' methods: Reference gene primer amplification gave nucleated cell count estimates. Sequencing was performed with immunoSEQ multiplex PCR; in TCRdb, only in-frame clones are kept and a portion is missing. That table furnishes V, J and clone size, whereas the DNA furnished D and trimming. The data show 200,000 to 300,000 clones, 80% to 90% seen once. Trimming cost V 1 base and J 2 bases, with 10 bases left between them. CDR1 SGHNT and CDR2 YYREEE come from the germline V gene (reference sequence). The CDR3 totals 14 residues. The chain uses TRBV5-4 and TRBJ2-7, with D perhaps matching TRBD1 (5 bases). This clonotype originated in a woman aged 65 to 85 with acute or convalescent COVID-19. Sequencing input: peripheral blood. CDR3 sequence (DNA): TGTGCCAGCAGCTTGTTGCAGGGCCCCTACGAGCAGTACTTC. Its translation is CASSLLQGPYEQYF.